In this sample, the clone carrying this T cell receptor (beta chain) turned up many times. The antigen remains unidentified. This CDR3 has 14 residues. The V end lost 5 bases, the J end lost 4 bases, and 9 bases lay between the germline ends. From germline, CDR1 is SGHNT and CDR2 YENEEA. TCRdb reanalysed the reads using MiXCR and keeps one entry per CDR3 protein. This table holds a few hundred thousand distinct CDR3 sequences, 8% to 9.5% found once. These data belong to a study of T cell repertoires in cytomegalovirus infection. Looking at the study overall: CMV infection plus the matching HLA type was flagged by public TCR beta signatures.

Study-wide results and caveats: The cumulative frequency of public TCR beta families identified carriers of CMV plus the relevant HLA. HLA-C-restricted TCR beta clonotypes specific for CMV led the ex vivo response.

The chain combines TRBV11-3 with TRBJ2-6; D is unclear. Sequenced material: PBMCs. The TCR sequence derives from a human donor in good health (CMV status not recorded). Some clones in this sample may be carry-over from other donors' samples. This CDR3 is CASSTRGGANVLTF. In DNA, the CDR3 is TGTGCCAGCAGCACCAGAGGCGGGGCCAACGTCCTGACTTTC.